The 8 T cell receptor beta chains in this list originate from one sample, sequenced in a study of cytotoxic CD8 clonotypes in ibrutinib-treated CLL. The protocol was immunoSEQ multiplex PCR, while the TCRdb copy is restricted to in-frame clones and leaves out a portion. The table shows 200,000 to 250,000 clones, with around 70% occurring only once. The sequencing used PBMCs, collected after 12 months of ibrutinib treatment. The receptors derive from a human donor with chronic lymphocytic leukemia.

The chain employs TRBV7-3 and TRBJ2-4; D unresolved. Germline V gives CDR1 SGHTA, CDR2 FQGTGA. The ends were cut back, 5 bases at V and 1 base at J, with 6 bases in the middle. This CDR3 comprises 13 residues. Written as DNA, the CDR3 is TGTGCCAGCAGCGCGGATGCCAAAAACATTCAGTACTTC. Amino acids: CASSADAKNIQYF.

This clone has just a few counts. The chain recombines TRBV25-1 with TRBJ1-1; no clear D. In germline, CDR1 is MGHDK, CDR2 SYGVNS. V was trimmed by 2 bases and J by 0 bases, leaving 7 bases between them. The CDR3 extends over 14 amino acids. The CDR3, as DNA: TGTGCCAGCAGTGAACTGGCGGTGAACACTGAAGCTTTCTTT. Its translation: CASSELAVNTEAFF.

The chain couples TRBV18 to TRBJ2-7; the match to TRBD2 covers 7 bases. The V and J ends lost 3 bases and 2 bases, in that order; junction bases with no gene match: 10. This CDR3 has 16 amino acids. Germline V gives CDR1 KGHSH, CDR2 LQKENI. This CDR3 is CASSPTLGGGAYEQYF. For the CDR3, the DNA is TGTGCCAGCTCACCCACCTTGGGGGGGGGTGCCTACGAGCAGTACTTC.

The chain is built from TRBV7-9 and TRBJ2-1; 8 bases are shared with TRBD2. The CDR3 consists of 14 residues. After removal of 3 bases from V and 7 bases from J, the junction contained 5 bases not matched to a gene. CDR1 is SEHNR, CDR2 FQNEAQ, per germline (reference sequence). Here the CDR3 reads CASSFLSSGNEQFF. Here the CDR3 DNA reads TGTGCCAGCAGCTTCCTTTCTAGCGGGAATGAGCAGTTCTTC.

A single count supports this clone. The chain recombines TRBV7-9 with TRBJ2-3; 10 nucleotides agree with TRBD2. CDR3 length equals 18 residues. Germline CDR1 is SEHNR and CDR2 is FQNEAQ (reference sequence). The V gene end was trimmed by 0 bases and the J gene end by 2 bases; junction bases not matched to a gene: 8. The CDR3 DNA reads as TGTGCCAGCAGCTTAGCACAGGGACTAGCGATCCTCACAGATACGCAGTATTTT. It yields the protein CASSLAQGLAILTDTQYF.

The chain links TRBV25-1 to TRBJ2-1, with D hard to call. The CDR3 spans 14 residues. V was trimmed by 1 base and J by 5 bases, leaving 9 bases between them. CDR1 and CDR2 from the germline V gene are MGHDK and SYGVNS. The CDR3 region is CASSESILHNEQFF. CDR3 bases: TGTGCCAGCAGTGAATCCATACTCCACAATGAGCAGTTCTTC. The full variable domain, rest sourced from reference TRBV25-1 and TRBJ2-1, is EADIYQTPRYLVIGTGKKITLECSQTMGHDKMYWYQQDPGMELHLIHYSYGVNSTEKGDLSSESTVSRIRTEHFPLTLESARPSHTSQYLCASSESILHNEQFFGPGTRLTVL.

The table lists this clone with a count of one. V usage is TRBV5-8 and J usage is TRBJ1-5; 8 nucleotides align to TRBD1. V lost 4 bases and J lost 2; bases outside the gene matches: 5. This CDR3 is built from 15 residues. CDR1 is SGHTS and CDR2 is YDEGEE in the germline V gene. For the CDR3, the DNA is TGTGCCAGCAGCGACCAGGGGGCTGGCAATCAGCCCCAGCATTTT. Encoded protein: CASSDQGAGNQPQHF. Full variable domain (outside the CDR3, taken from reference TRBV5-8 and TRBJ1-5): EAGVTQSPTHLIKTRGQQATLRCSPISGHTSVYWYQQALGLGLQFLLWYDEGEERNRGNFPPRFSGRQFPNYSSELNVNALELEDSALYLCASSDQGAGNQPQHFGDGTRLSIL.

This sequence joins TRBV30 and TRBJ1-1; 9 positions agree with TRBD1. The CDR3 totals 13 residues. Trimming took 0 bases from V and 8 from J; bases not matched to a gene: 4. Germline loops: CDR1 GTSNPN, CDR2 SVGIG (reference sequence). CDR3 sequence (DNA): TGTGCCTGGAGTGTACTGGACAGGGGAGAAGCTTTCTTT. This translates into CAWSVLDRGEAFF.